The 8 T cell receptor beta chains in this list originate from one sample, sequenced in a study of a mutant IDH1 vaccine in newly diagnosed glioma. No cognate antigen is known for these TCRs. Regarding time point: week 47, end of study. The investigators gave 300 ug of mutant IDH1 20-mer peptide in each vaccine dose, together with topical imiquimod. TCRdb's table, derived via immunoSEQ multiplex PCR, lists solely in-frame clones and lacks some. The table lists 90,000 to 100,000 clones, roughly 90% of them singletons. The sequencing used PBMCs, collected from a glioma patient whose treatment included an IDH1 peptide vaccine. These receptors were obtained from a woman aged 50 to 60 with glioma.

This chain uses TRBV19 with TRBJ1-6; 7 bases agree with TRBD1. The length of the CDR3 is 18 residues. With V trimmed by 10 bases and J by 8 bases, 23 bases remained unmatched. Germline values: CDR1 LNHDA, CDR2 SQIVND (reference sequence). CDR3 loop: CATRPGTATLWGDSPLHF. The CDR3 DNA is TGTGCCACCCGTCCCGGGACAGCCACGCTGTGGGGAGATTCACCCCTCCACTTT.

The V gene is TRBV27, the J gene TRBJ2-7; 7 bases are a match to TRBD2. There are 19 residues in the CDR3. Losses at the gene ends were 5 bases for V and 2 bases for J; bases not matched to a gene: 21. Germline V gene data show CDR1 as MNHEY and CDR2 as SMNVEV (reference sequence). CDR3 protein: CASSPAAPPTSPTTYEQYF. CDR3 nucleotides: TGTGCCAGCAGTCCCGCCGCCCCTCCGACTAGCCCCACGACCTACGAGCAGTACTTC.

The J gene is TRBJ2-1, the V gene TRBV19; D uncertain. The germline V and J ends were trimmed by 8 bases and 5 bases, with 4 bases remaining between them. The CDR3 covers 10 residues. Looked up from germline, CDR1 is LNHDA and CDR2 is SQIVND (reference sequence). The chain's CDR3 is CASGHNEQFF. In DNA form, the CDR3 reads TGTGCCAGTGGGCACAATGAGCAGTTCTTC.

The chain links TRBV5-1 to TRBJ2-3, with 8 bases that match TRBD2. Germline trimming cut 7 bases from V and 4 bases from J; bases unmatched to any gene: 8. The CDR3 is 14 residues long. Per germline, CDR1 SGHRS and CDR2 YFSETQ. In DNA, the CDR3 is TGCGCCAGCGGGCGGGGGGCCACCGCAGATACGCAGTATTTT. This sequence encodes CASGRGATADTQYF.

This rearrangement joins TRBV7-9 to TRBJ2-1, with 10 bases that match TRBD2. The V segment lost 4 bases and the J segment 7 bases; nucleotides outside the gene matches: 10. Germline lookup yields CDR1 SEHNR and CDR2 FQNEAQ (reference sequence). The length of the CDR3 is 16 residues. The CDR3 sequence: CASSSGTSVGGNEQFF. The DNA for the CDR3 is TGTGCCAGCAGCTCCGGGACTAGCGTTGGTGGGAATGAGCAGTTCTTC.

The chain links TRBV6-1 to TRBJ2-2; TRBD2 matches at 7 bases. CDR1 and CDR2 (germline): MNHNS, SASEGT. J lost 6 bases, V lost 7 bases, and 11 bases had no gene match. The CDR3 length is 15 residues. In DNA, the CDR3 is TGTGCCAGCACAAGAGACGGGGGGAGGGCCGGGGAGCTGTTTTTT. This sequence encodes CASTRDGGRAGELFF.

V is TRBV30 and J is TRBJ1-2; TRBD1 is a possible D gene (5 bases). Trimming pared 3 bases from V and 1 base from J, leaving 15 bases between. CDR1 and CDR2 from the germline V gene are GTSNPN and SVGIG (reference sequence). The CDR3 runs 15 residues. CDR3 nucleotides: TGTGCCTGGAGCCCGTCGAGGGGTAGTAACTATGGCTACACCTTC. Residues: CAWSPSRGSNYGYTF.

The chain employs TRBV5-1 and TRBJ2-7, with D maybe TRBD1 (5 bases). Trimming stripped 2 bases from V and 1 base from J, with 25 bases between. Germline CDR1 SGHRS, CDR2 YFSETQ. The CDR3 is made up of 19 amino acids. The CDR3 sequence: CASSLISLLRVNPSYEQYF. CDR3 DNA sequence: TGCGCCAGCAGCTTAATAAGTCTTCTCAGGGTGAACCCGTCCTACGAGCAGTACTTC.